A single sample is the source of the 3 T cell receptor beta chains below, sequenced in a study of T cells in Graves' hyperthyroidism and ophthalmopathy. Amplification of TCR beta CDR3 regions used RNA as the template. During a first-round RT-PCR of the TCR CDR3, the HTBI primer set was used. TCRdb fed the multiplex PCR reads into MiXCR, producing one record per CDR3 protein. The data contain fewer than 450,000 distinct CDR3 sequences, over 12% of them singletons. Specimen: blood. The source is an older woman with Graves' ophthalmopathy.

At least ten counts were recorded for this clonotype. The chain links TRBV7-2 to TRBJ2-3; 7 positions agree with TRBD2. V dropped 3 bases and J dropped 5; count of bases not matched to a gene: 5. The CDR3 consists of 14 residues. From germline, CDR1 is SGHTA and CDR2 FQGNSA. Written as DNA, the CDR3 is TGTGCCAGCAGCTTGGCGGGAGAAAAAGATACGCAGTATTTT. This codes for CASSLAGEKDTQYF.

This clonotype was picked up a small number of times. The CDR3 region is CSVETSGTDTQYF. The CDR3 DNA sequence: TGCAGCGTTGAAACTAGCGGCACAGATACGCAGTATTTT. The chain couples TRBV29-1 to TRBJ2-3, with 7 positions matching TRBD2. V lost 2 bases to trimming and J lost 1 base; unmatched junction nucleotides: 0. Germline loops: CDR1 SQVTM, CDR2 ANQGSEA. The length of the CDR3 is 13 residues.

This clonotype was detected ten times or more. The CDR3 reads CASSLYGGSGRTDTQYF. The DNA for the CDR3 is TGTGCCAGCAGCCTATACGGAGGAAGCGGGAGGACAGATACGCAGTATTTT. This rearrangement joins TRBV7-9 to TRBJ2-3; 9 bases agree with TRBD2. The germline V gene encodes CDR1 SEHNR and CDR2 FQNEAQ (reference sequence). V lost 5 bases and J lost 3; bases outside the gene matches: 12. The CDR3 length is 17 residues.